This entry lists 23 T cell receptor beta chains sequenced from one sample in a study of CD8+CD57+ T cells in acquired aplastic anemia. For CDR3 and TCR beta VDJ profiling, genomic DNA was the template used. Via MiXCR, TCRdb re-called the reads, giving one row per CDR3 protein. The sample consists of about 160,000 distinct CDR3 sequences, roughly 45% of them appearing once. The sequenced material came from sorted CD4+, CD8+, or CD8+CD57+ T cells (not recorded which) from PBMCs. These TCRs come from a human donor in good health.

Many counts were recorded for this clonotype. V and J are TRBV20-1 and TRBJ2-7, with 8 bases fitting TRBD1. Trimming took 6 bases from V and 5 from J; bases not matched to a gene: 12. This CDR3 is built from 14 residues. Germline CDR1 and CDR2: DFQATT and SNEGSKA (reference sequence). The CDR3 DNA sequence: TGCAGTGCGCGCGCAGGGGGCGCTTCGAACGAGCAGTACTTC. It translates to CSARAGGASNEQYF.

J is TRBJ2-1 and V is TRBV11-2; the match to TRBD1 covers 10 bases. The CDR3 has 17 amino acids. J was trimmed by 4 bases and V by 5 bases; bases with no gene match: 11. Per germline, CDR1 SGHAT and CDR2 FQNNGV. The DNA of the CDR3 is TGTGCCAGCAGCGTCGACAGGGGGCCCGGGTCGTACAATGAGCAGTTCTTC. Its translation is CASSVDRGPGSYNEQFF.

This clonotype was recorded at least ten times. The rearrangement links TRBV4-2 to TRBJ1-1; D unclear. V was cut by 0 bases and J by 1 base, with 12 bases left in between. The V gene's germline CDR1 is LGHNA and CDR2 YNFKEQ. The CDR3 length is 16 residues. The CDR3 region has the DNA TGTGCCAGCAGCCAAGAAATTGCGGATCCGAACACTGAAGCTTTCTTT. It specifies CASSQEIADPNTEAFF.

This clonotype has just a few counts. The chain is built from TRBV12-3 or TRBV12-4 and TRBJ2-4, with D maybe TRBD1 (6 bases). Trimming pared 10 bases from V and 7 bases from J, leaving 17 bases between. The CDR3 spans 13 residues. As DNA, the CDR3 is TGTGCCACGACAGGATCCGCTGGGAACATTCAGTACTTC. This encodes CATTGSAGNIQYF.

The chain recombines TRBV28 with TRBJ2-3, with D unclear. V dropped 2 bases and J dropped 2 bases, with 11 bases sitting between them. The CDR3 covers 15 residues. Germline V CDR1 and CDR2: MDHEN, SYDVKM. Written as DNA, the CDR3 is TGTGCCAGCAGTTTAGCGACCCTAGTCACAGATACGCAGTATTTT. Its translation is CASSLATLVTDTQYF.

This clonotype was recorded at least ten times. CDR3 in amino acids: CASTRGVTVNYEQYF. CDR3 sequence (DNA): TGTGCCAGCACTAGGGGAGTGACCGTTAACTACGAGCAGTACTTC. The J gene is TRBJ2-7, the V gene TRBV6-1, with D perhaps assigned TRBD1 or TRBD2 (5 bases each). The V end was cut by 7 bases, the J end by 3 bases, with 19 bases between. This CDR3 is 15 amino acids long. Germline V gene data show CDR1 as MNHNS and CDR2 as SASEGT.

This clonotype was recorded many times. J is TRBJ2-1 and V is TRBV7-6; no reliable D call. CDR3 length: 17 amino acids. Germline V gene sequence: CDR1 SGHVS, CDR2 FNYEAQ. V lost 1 base, J lost 0 bases, and 13 bases lay in between. CDR3 sequence: CASSLGSTASSYNEQFF. CDR3 DNA: TGTGCCAGCAGCTTAGGGTCGACGGCGAGCTCCTACAATGAGCAGTTCTTC.

This clonotype has only a few counts. The chain has TRBV7-3 and TRBJ2-2; no firm D call. CDR1 is SGHTA and CDR2 is FQGTGA in the germline V gene. CDR3 size: 13 residues. V gave up 5 bases and J gave up 2 bases, with 6 bases separating them. CDR3 sequence reads: CASSPSNTGELFF. The DNA of the CDR3 is TGTGCCAGCAGCCCTTCTAACACCGGGGAGCTGTTTTTT.

The chain recombines TRBV7-3 with TRBJ1-1, with D possibly TRBD1 on 5 matching bases. The CDR3 has 14 amino acids. Germline values: CDR1 SGHTA, CDR2 FQGTGA. V lost 2 bases, J lost 3 bases, and 10 bases lay in between. This CDR3 reads CASSLGGGDTEAFF. CDR3 coding DNA: TGTGCCAGCAGCTTAGGAGGAGGGGACACTGAAGCTTTCTTT.

The CDR3: CASSAVLNEQFF. The CDR3 DNA sequence: TGTGCCAGCAGTGCTGTACTCAATGAGCAGTTCTTC. The genes are TRBV25-1 and TRBJ2-1; unclear D gene. Germline values: CDR1 MGHDK, CDR2 SYGVNS. This CDR3 is 12 amino acids long. V was clipped by 4 bases and J by 6 bases, with 7 bases between them.

The CDR3 loop is CAIAASGLYEQYF. The CDR3 region has the DNA TGTGCCATCGCGGCTAGCGGGCTATACGAGCAGTACTTC. The genes are TRBV10-3 and TRBJ2-7; 8 positions match TRBD2. The germline V gene encodes CDR1 ENHRY and CDR2 SYGVKD. V trimming: 8 bases; J trimming: 4 bases; junction bases outside the gene matches: 7. The CDR3 has 13 residues.

This clonotype was observed a handful of times. This chain joins TRBV27 and TRBJ2-5; TRBD1 agrees at 7 bases. J gave up 6 bases and V 5 bases, and 12 bases lay outside the gene matches. This CDR3 has 15 residues. Germline CDR1 reads MNHEY; CDR2 reads SMNVEV (reference sequence). CDR3 sequence reads: CASSKERTGSKTQYF. CDR3 sequence (DNA): TGTGCCAGCAGTAAAGAAAGGACAGGTTCGAAGACCCAGTACTTC.

This clonotype was seen ten or more times. The V and J genes are TRBV5-4 and TRBJ1-3, with D tentatively TRBD1 (5 bases). The CDR3 extends over 14 amino acids. Germline loops: CDR1 SGHNT, CDR2 YYREEE (reference sequence). Trimming shortened V by 0 bases and J by 8 bases, and 12 bases separated the two germline ends. The DNA for the CDR3 is TGTGCCAGCAGCTTGGCTGGGGGTTGGGACACCATATATTTT. It translates to CASSLAGGWDTIYF.

This clonotype was picked up many times. The chain links TRBV15 to TRBJ1-1, with D hard to call. V lost 1 base and J 2 bases, leaving 5 bases between the germline ends. This CDR3 region has 13 residues. Germline V gives CDR1 LNHNV, CDR2 YYDKDF (reference sequence). The CDR3 region is CATSRVVNTEAFF. The CDR3 DNA reads TGTGCCACCAGCAGAGTCGTCAACACTGAAGCTTTCTTT.

In regard to this clonotype: With a much larger clone just one base away, this may be a read error. The J gene is TRBJ1-4, the V gene TRBV5-1; 11 bases line up with TRBD1. Losses at the gene ends were 5 bases for V and 7 bases for J; bases not matched to a gene: 7. CDR1 is SGHRS and CDR2 is YFSETQ in the germline V gene. The CDR3 is 15 residues long. The DNA for the CDR3 is TGCGCCAGCAGAGACGCCGGGACAGGGGGTGAAAAACTGTTTTTT. This gives the protein CASRDAGTGGEKLFF.

This clonotype has just a few counts. A much bigger clone sits one base away, suggesting this may be a read error. DNA for the CDR3: TGTGCCAGCGGTTGGCGAAACAATGAGCAGTTCTTC. It yields the protein CASGWRNNEQFF. This chain links TRBV6-6 with TRBJ2-1; D is unclear. Germline values: CDR1 MNHNY, CDR2 SVGAGI (reference sequence). The V and J ends lost 8 bases and 5 bases respectively, with 10 bases between them. The CDR3 has 12 amino acids.

The chain couples TRBV5-5 to TRBJ2-7, with TRBD1 matching 9 bases. The CDR3 has 15 residues. Unmatched junction bases numbered 8, after V lost 2 bases and J lost 5 bases. The V gene's germline CDR1 is SGHKS and CDR2 YYEKEE (reference sequence). CDR3 region: CASSFRDRDFDEQYF. The CDR3 DNA reads TGTGCCAGCAGCTTCCGGGACAGGGACTTCGACGAGCAGTACTTC.

This clonotype was seen once. The chain links TRBV25-1 to TRBJ1-3; D gene ambiguous. CDR1 is MGHDK and CDR2 is SYGVNS in the germline V gene. Trimming removed 5 bases from V and 2 bases from J, with 10 bases in between. This CDR3 has 14 residues. CDR3 nucleotide sequence: TGTGCCAGCAGTAGCTTGGGGACTGGAAACACCATATATTTT. As protein: CASSSLGTGNTIYF.

The chain carries TRBV10-3 and TRBJ1-5; 9 bases line up with TRBD1. Germline CDR1 ENHRY, CDR2 SYGVKD. Losses at the gene ends were 4 bases for V and 1 base for J; bases not matched to a gene: 2. The CDR3 is made up of 15 amino acids. CDR3 sequence reads: CAISGTGVSNQPQHF. In nucleotides, the CDR3 is TGTGCCATCAGTGGGACAGGGGTAAGCAATCAGCCCCAGCATTTT.

This clonotype showed up many times. J is TRBJ2-7 and V is TRBV12-3 or TRBV12-4; D unclear. The CDR3 sequence is 12 residues long. The germline V and J ends were trimmed by 4 bases and 7 bases, with 11 bases remaining between them. The CDR3 coding sequence is TGTGCCAGCAGTTCGTTCATAGGTGAGCAGTACTTC. Translation: CASSSFIGEQYF.

This chain connects TRBV30 to TRBJ1-4, with D unclear. The CDR3 runs 12 residues. Trimming cost V 3 bases and J 10 bases, with 12 bases left between them. CDR1 is GTSNPN, CDR2 SVGIG, per germline (reference sequence). As DNA, the CDR3 is TGTGCCTGGAGACCGGGATCCGGAAAACTGTTTTTT. This encodes CAWRPGSGKLFF.

This chain joins TRBV10-3 and TRBJ2-5, with 10 bases matching TRBD2. Per germline, CDR1 ENHRY and CDR2 SYGVKD. With V trimmed by 3 bases and J by 1 base, 11 bases remained unmatched. The CDR3 is made up of 18 amino acids. This chain's CDR3 is CAISESWSSGGIQETQYF. CDR3 DNA sequence: TGTGCCATCAGTGAATCTTGGTCTAGCGGGGGCATCCAAGAGACCCAGTACTTC.

Points on this clonotype: A much larger clone lies a single base off, so this may be a read error. V gene TRBV12-3 or TRBV12-4 combines with J gene TRBJ1-1; the D is unclear. CDR3 length: 14 amino acids. Trimming took off 5 bases at V and 1 base at J, with 11 bases between the two ends. This CDR3 is CASSRRRGNTEAFF. CDR3 bases: TGTGCCAGCAGTCGTCGACGGGGGAACACTGAAGCTTTCTTT.